The clone carrying this T cell receptor beta chain occurred a few times. Its antigen is undetermined. Germline trimming cut 2 bases from V and 2 bases from J; bases unmatched to any gene: 23. CDR1 and CDR2 (germline): SGHAT, FQNNGV. The CDR3 is made up of 21 amino acids. The data originate from a study of response to subunit inactivated influenza vaccine. Overall study results and limits: Authors suggested that a seasonal influenza vaccination recruits few new T cells each time.

One entry per CDR3 protein results from TCRdb running MiXCR on the RT-PCR reads. This table holds more than 600,000 distinct CDR3 sequences, approximately 17% found once. The gene calls are TRBV11-2 and TRBJ2-7, with TRBD1 matching 8 bases. The sample was PBMCs from blood, taken less than 6 days after vaccination. This TCR was recovered from a man in his fifties who received an inactivated influenza vaccine. The chain's CDR3 is CASSLLPKVRPRTGTPYEQYF. The CDR3 DNA is TGTGCCAGCAGCTTATTACCTAAAGTACGCCCTCGGACAGGGACTCCCTACGAGCAGTACTTC. The full variable domain, its missing parts supplied by reference TRBV11-2 and TRBJ2-7, is EAGVAQSPRYKIIEKRQSVAFWCNPISGHATLYWYQQILGQGPKLLIQFQNNGVVDDSQLPKDRFSAERLKGVDSTLKIQPAKLEDSAVYLCASSLLPKVRPRTGTPYEQYFGPGTRLTVT.